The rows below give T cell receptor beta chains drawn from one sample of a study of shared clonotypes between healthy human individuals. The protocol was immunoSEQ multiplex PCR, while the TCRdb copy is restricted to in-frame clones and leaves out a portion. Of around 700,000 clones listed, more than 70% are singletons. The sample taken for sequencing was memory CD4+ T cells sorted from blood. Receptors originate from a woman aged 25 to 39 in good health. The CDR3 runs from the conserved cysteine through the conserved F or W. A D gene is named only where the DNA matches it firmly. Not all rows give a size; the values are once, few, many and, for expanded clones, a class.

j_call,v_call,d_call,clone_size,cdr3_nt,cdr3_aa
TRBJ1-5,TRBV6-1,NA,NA,TGTGCCAGCAGTGAGCCACAGGGACGGAGCAATCAGCCCCAGCATTTT,CASSEPQGRSNQPQHF
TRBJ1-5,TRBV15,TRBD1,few,TGTGCCACCAGCAGCGGGCGGGACAGTTATCAGCCCCAGCATTTT,CATSSGRDSYQPQHF
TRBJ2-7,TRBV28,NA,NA,TGTGCCAGCAGCGTAAGTGAGTACGAGCAGTACTTC,CASSVSEYEQYF
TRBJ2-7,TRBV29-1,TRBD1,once,TGCAGCGTCACTGGACAGGCAATCTACGAGCAGTACTTC,CSVTGQAIYEQYF
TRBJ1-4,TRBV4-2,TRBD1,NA,TGTGCCAGCGCGGGACAGGGGAGGATAAAACTGTTTTTT,CASAGQGRIKLFF
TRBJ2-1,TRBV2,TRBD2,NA,TGTGCCAGCAGTGCTTTAGGGGGCGGGAGGGGCAATGAGCAGTTCTTC,CASSALGGGRGNEQFF
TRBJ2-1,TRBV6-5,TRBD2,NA,TGTGCCAGCAGTTCTCTGACTAGCGGAGAAAACAATGAGCAGTTCTTC,CASSSLTSGENNEQFF
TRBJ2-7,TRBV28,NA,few,TGTGCCAGCATCGCGCCGGGATCCGAGCAGTACTTC,CASIAPGSEQYF
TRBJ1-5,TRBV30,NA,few,TGTGCCGCCCGAGGGAAAAATCAGCCCCAGCATTTT,CAARGKNQPQHF
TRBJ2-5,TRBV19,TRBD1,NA,TGTGCCAGTAGTCTCAGACCCGGGACAGGGGGCCAAGAGACCCAGTACTTC,CASSLRPGTGGQETQYF
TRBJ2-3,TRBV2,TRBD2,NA,TGTGCCAGCAGTATAGCGGGAGGGCTTAGAGATACGCAGTATTTT,CASSIAGGLRDTQYF
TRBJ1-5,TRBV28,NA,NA,TGTGCCAGCAGTTCCACAGCCTATAGCAATCAGCCCCAGCATTTT,CASSSTAYSNQPQHF
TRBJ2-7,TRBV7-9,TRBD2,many,TGTGCCAGCAGCTTAATTCAAACGGGAGGGTCCTACGAGCAGTACTTC,CASSLIQTGGSYEQYF
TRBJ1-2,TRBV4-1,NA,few,TGCGCCAGCAGCCAAGATCTCGCCAGGGCCTATGGCTACACCTTC,CASSQDLARAYGYTF